Below, 6 T cell receptor beta chains from the same sample are listed, as sequenced in a study of post-analysis software for immune sequencing data. Study-wide findings and caveats: In patients, TRBV5-6, TRBV5-1 and TRBV20-1 belonged to five TRBV segments found more frequently than in controls.

No cognate antigen is known for these TCRs. Presence of unique molecular identifiers characterized the TCR beta cDNA libraries. TCRdb re-called the PCR reads through MiXCR, storing one row per CDR3 protein. The sample includes hundreds of thousands of distinct CDR3 sequences, roughly 40% of them seen just once. The sample was blood. These receptors came from a girl aged 5 to 17 with multiple sclerosis.

This clonotype came up once. This rearrangement joins TRBV9 to TRBJ2-4; D might be TRBD1 (6 bases). Trimming took 3 bases from V and 0 from J, leaving 13 bases between them. The CDR3 contains 16 residues. Looked up from germline, CDR1 is SGDLS and CDR2 is YYNGEE. The CDR3 nucleotides read TGTGCCAGCAGCGAGGGGGTTTATAGAGCCAAAAACATTCAGTACTTC. It codes for CASSEGVYRAKNIQYF.

V and J are TRBV4-1 and TRBJ2-3; D gene ambiguous. Germline CDR1 is MGHRA and CDR2 is YSYEKL. The CDR3 extends over 16 amino acids. V was cut by 2 bases and J by 4 bases, with 16 bases left in between. CDR3 sequence (DNA): TGCGCCAGCAGCCAAATGCGTCAGGTCCAGGCAGATACGCAGTATTTT. Amino acid sequence: CASSQMRQVQADTQYF.

This clonotype was picked up a small number of times. The CDR3 bases are TGTGCCATCAAAAGGACTAGCGGGGACGCTTCCTACGAGCAGTACTTC. This codes for CAIKRTSGDASYEQYF. V is TRBV10-3 and J is TRBJ2-7, with TRBD2 matching 12 bases. This CDR3 spans 16 amino acids. Germline V lookup: CDR1 ENHRY, CDR2 SYGVKD. Germline trimming cut 7 bases from V and 1 base from J; bases unmatched to any gene: 8.

This rearrangement joins TRBV29-1 to TRBJ2-5; D possibly uses TRBD1 or TRBD2 (7 bases each). Germline CDR1 and CDR2: SQVTM and ANQGSEA. This CDR3 comprises 14 residues. Trimming removed 4 bases from V and 11 bases from J, with 23 bases in between. CDR3 region: CSVGGGGRGYEQYF. CDR3 in DNA: TGCAGCGTTGGTGGCGGGGGCAGGGGGTATGAGCAGTACTTC.

To note about this clonotype: Given a much more abundant clone one base away, this may be a read error. The V and J genes are TRBV6-5 and TRBJ2-1, with TRBD1 as a possible D gene (5 bases). Germline V lookup: CDR1 MNHEY, CDR2 SVGAGI. The CDR3 covers 15 residues. The CDR3 sequence: CTSSPKAGPYNEQFF. The DNA for the CDR3 is TGTACCAGCAGCCCTAAGGCAGGGCCCTACAATGAGCAGTTCTTC.

V and J are TRBV28 and TRBJ1-2, with 7 bases that match TRBD1. The CDR3 extends over 15 amino acids. With V trimmed by 6 bases and J by 4 bases, 11 bases remained unmatched. Germline CDR1 reads MDHEN; CDR2 reads SYDVKM. This chain's CDR3 is CASRAFTGTAYGYTF. As DNA, the CDR3 is TGTGCCAGCAGAGCCTTCACCGGGACAGCCTATGGCTACACCTTC.